A selection of T cell receptor beta chains follows, all from one sample in a study of shared clonotypes between healthy human individuals. Data came from immunoSEQ multiplex PCR; TCRdb stores just in-frame clones and leaves some out. Of roughly 850,000 clones detected, 95% to 97% appear once; the ten largest clones hold around 0.25%. Specimen: naive CD8+ T cells sorted from blood. Receptor source: a man aged 25-45 years in good health. CDR3s include the opening cysteine and the closing phenylalanine or tryptophan. The D gene is left open where the match is weak. Rows may omit the clone size; those that give it use once, few, many or a size class.

j_gene: TRBJ2-7; d_gene: -; v_gene: TRBV9; abundance: -; CDR3nt: TGTGCCAGCAGCGTAGCGGTCGGAGACTACGAGCAGTACTTC; CDR3aa: CASSVAVGDYEQYF
j_gene: TRBJ2-7; d_gene: -; v_gene: TRBV11-2; abundance: -; CDR3nt: TGTGCCAGCAGCTTAGGTGACGAGCAGTACTTC; CDR3aa: CASSLGDEQYF
j_gene: TRBJ2-7; d_gene: -; v_gene: TRBV27; abundance: few; CDR3nt: TGTGCCAGCAGTTTATTGGCAGAAACCTACGAGCAGTACTTC; CDR3aa: CASSLLAETYEQYF
j_gene: TRBJ2-3; d_gene: -; v_gene: TRBV27; abundance: -; CDR3nt: TGTGCCAGCAGTTTGGGAGCCACAGATACGCAGTATTTT; CDR3aa: CASSLGATDTQYF
j_gene: TRBJ2-1; d_gene: -; v_gene: TRBV29-1; abundance: -; CDR3nt: TGCAGCGTCCGGGTACGGCCTTACAATGAGCAGTTCTTC; CDR3aa: CSVRVRPYNEQFF
j_gene: TRBJ2-3; d_gene: -; v_gene: TRBV4-1; abundance: -; CDR3nt: TGCGCCAGCAGCCAGGACCGTCAGGGGACAAGCACAGATACGCAGTATTTT; CDR3aa: CASSQDRQGTSTDTQYF
j_gene: TRBJ2-3; d_gene: -; v_gene: TRBV2; abundance: -; CDR3nt: TGTGCCAGCATAAGAGGGCACACAGATACGCAGTATTTT; CDR3aa: CASIRGHTDTQYF
j_gene: TRBJ1-2; d_gene: TRBD1; v_gene: TRBV7-2; abundance: once; CDR3nt: TGTGCCAGCAGCGCTCGGGACAGCTCCTACTATGGCTACACCTTC; CDR3aa: CASSARDSSYYGYTF
j_gene: TRBJ2-6; d_gene: -; v_gene: TRBV28; abundance: -; CDR3nt: TGTGCCAGCAGTTTACGCGCGACAGGTCGTTCAAGCTCTGGGGCCAACGTCCTGACTTTC; CDR3aa: CASSLRATGRSSSGANVLTF
j_gene: TRBJ2-7; d_gene: -; v_gene: TRBV5-1; abundance: -; CDR3nt: TGCGCCAGCTGGGGGGACTCCTACGAGCAGTACTTC; CDR3aa: CASWGDSYEQYF
j_gene: TRBJ1-5; d_gene: -; v_gene: TRBV23-1; abundance: -; CDR3nt: TGCGCCAGCAGTCTTCCCCGGGACTACGTAGGGAATCAGCCCCAGCATTTT; CDR3aa: CASSLPRDYVGNQPQHF
j_gene: TRBJ1-5; d_gene: TRBD1; v_gene: TRBV6-1; abundance: -; CDR3nt: TGTGCCAGCTGGGGACAGGGGTTCAATCAGCCCCAGCATTTT; CDR3aa: CASWGQGFNQPQHF
j_gene: TRBJ1-1; d_gene: -; v_gene: TRBV5-4; abundance: -; CDR3nt: TGTGCCAGCAGCTACCAGTACACTGAAGCTTTCTTT; CDR3aa: CASSYQYTEAFF
j_gene: TRBJ2-3; d_gene: TRBD1; v_gene: TRBV5-4; abundance: once; CDR3nt: TGTGCCAGCAGCTTCGGACAGGGGAACACAGATACGCAGTATTTT; CDR3aa: CASSFGQGNTDTQYF
j_gene: TRBJ2-1; d_gene: -; v_gene: TRBV29-1; abundance: -; CDR3nt: TGCAGCGTTGAAGATGAGCAGGGTTCCTACAATGAGCAGTTCTTC; CDR3aa: CSVEDEQGSYNEQFF
j_gene: TRBJ2-7; d_gene: TRBD2; v_gene: TRBV6-6; abundance: -; CDR3nt: TGTGCCAGCAGTGGGACTAGCGGGAGTTACGAGCAGTACTTC; CDR3aa: CASSGTSGSYEQYF
j_gene: TRBJ2-7; d_gene: TRBD2; v_gene: TRBV4-3; abundance: -; CDR3nt: TGCGCCAGCAGCCAGGGGACTAGCGGTCCCTACGAGCAGTACTTC; CDR3aa: CASSQGTSGPYEQYF
j_gene: TRBJ2-7; d_gene: -; v_gene: TRBV27; abundance: -; CDR3nt: TGTGCCAGCAGTTGGGTGGGAGGCCCTTCCTACGAGCAGTACTTC; CDR3aa: CASSWVGGPSYEQYF
j_gene: TRBJ1-1; d_gene: TRBD1; v_gene: TRBV19; abundance: -; CDR3nt: TGTGCCAGTAGTATACCCCGCAGGGGGACTGAAGCTTTCTTT; CDR3aa: CASSIPRRGTEAFF
j_gene: TRBJ2-3; d_gene: -; v_gene: TRBV9; abundance: -; CDR3nt: TGTGCCAGCAGCGTAGTGGACTCCACAGATACGCAGTATTTT; CDR3aa: CASSVVDSTDTQYF
j_gene: TRBJ1-1; d_gene: -; v_gene: TRBV29-1; abundance: -; CDR3nt: TGCAGCGTTGAAAACCCCCCCCCTGAGAACACTGAAGCTTTCTTT; CDR3aa: CSVENPPPENTEAFF
j_gene: TRBJ2-7; d_gene: -; v_gene: TRBV5-1; abundance: -; CDR3nt: TGCGCCAGCAGCCCAGGGATCACCTACGAGCAGTACTTC; CDR3aa: CASSPGITYEQYF
j_gene: TRBJ2-3; d_gene: TRBD2; v_gene: TRBV28; abundance: -; CDR3nt: TGTGCCAGCAGTTTGGGTCTAGCGGGCACAGATACGCAGTATTTT; CDR3aa: CASSLGLAGTDTQYF
j_gene: TRBJ2-1; d_gene: -; v_gene: TRBV27; abundance: -; CDR3nt: TGTGCCAGCAGTACCGGGACAAGCTCCTACAATGAGCAGTTCTTC; CDR3aa: CASSTGTSSYNEQFF
j_gene: TRBJ1-1; d_gene: -; v_gene: TRBV27; abundance: -; CDR3nt: TGTGCCAGCAGTTTATCGGTGAGGAACACTGAAGCTTTCTTT; CDR3aa: CASSLSVRNTEAFF
j_gene: TRBJ2-3; d_gene: -; v_gene: TRBV4-1; abundance: once; CDR3nt: TGCGCCAGCAGCCAAGACCCAGGACCTAGCCCCGGCACAGATACGCAGTATTTT; CDR3aa: CASSQDPGPSPGTDTQYF
j_gene: TRBJ2-1; d_gene: -; v_gene: TRBV10-3; abundance: -; CDR3nt: TGTGCCATCAGTGGGGACGGAAGGAGCTCCTACAATGAGCAGTTCTTC; CDR3aa: CAISGDGRSSYNEQFF
j_gene: TRBJ2-7; d_gene: -; v_gene: TRBV11-2; abundance: -; CDR3nt: TGTGCCAGCAGCTTAGTCCTTGTCTACGAGCAGTACTTC; CDR3aa: CASSLVLVYEQYF
j_gene: TRBJ2-3; d_gene: TRBD2; v_gene: TRBV5-6; abundance: -; CDR3nt: TGTGCCAGCAGCTACCAGACTAGCGGGAGCACAGATACGCAGTATTTT; CDR3aa: CASSYQTSGSTDTQYF
j_gene: TRBJ2-7; d_gene: TRBD2; v_gene: TRBV29-1; abundance: once; CDR3nt: TGCAGCGCCAGTTACCGGGGACTAGCCTACGAGCAGTACTTC; CDR3aa: CSASYRGLAYEQYF
j_gene: TRBJ2-7; d_gene: TRBD2; v_gene: TRBV7-2; abundance: -; CDR3nt: TGTGCCAGCAGCCCTGTAGCTAGCGGAAACTACGAGCAGTACTTC; CDR3aa: CASSPVASGNYEQYF
j_gene: TRBJ1-1; d_gene: TRBD1; v_gene: TRBV27; abundance: -; CDR3nt: TGTGCCAGCAGTCCTACAGGGGGTAACACTGAAGCTTTCTTT; CDR3aa: CASSPTGGNTEAFF
j_gene: TRBJ2-4; d_gene: -; v_gene: TRBV5-4; abundance: -; CDR3nt: TGTGCCAGCAGCTTAGGCGGGAACATTCAGTACTTC; CDR3aa: CASSLGGNIQYF
j_gene: TRBJ2-5; d_gene: -; v_gene: TRBV28; abundance: -; CDR3nt: TGTGCCAGCAGTCCCCAGAACCAAGAGACCCAGTACTTC; CDR3aa: CASSPQNQETQYF
j_gene: TRBJ2-3; d_gene: TRBD2; v_gene: TRBV25-1; abundance: -; CDR3nt: TGTGCCAGCAGCCCCTGGGCGGGAGTGCAGACAGATACGCAGTATTTT; CDR3aa: CASSPWAGVQTDTQYF
j_gene: TRBJ2-2; d_gene: TRBD2; v_gene: TRBV5-1; abundance: -; CDR3nt: TGCGCCAGCAGCTTGGAAAGGACTAGCGTAAACACCGGGGAGCTGTTTTTT; CDR3aa: CASSLERTSVNTGELFF
j_gene: TRBJ2-5; d_gene: -; v_gene: TRBV11-2; abundance: -; CDR3nt: TGTGCCAGCAGCTTAGGGAGGTACCAAGAGACCCAGTACTTC; CDR3aa: CASSLGRYQETQYF
j_gene: TRBJ2-1; d_gene: -; v_gene: TRBV2; abundance: -; CDR3nt: TGTGCCAGCAGTGAAGCGCACGGGGTTGATGAGCAGTTCTTC; CDR3aa: CASSEAHGVDEQFF
j_gene: TRBJ1-2; d_gene: -; v_gene: TRBV29-1; abundance: -; CDR3nt: TGCAGCGTGGGACCGGATAAGACTAACTATGGCTACACCTTC; CDR3aa: CSVGPDKTNYGYTF
j_gene: TRBJ2-1; d_gene: -; v_gene: TRBV21-1; abundance: -; CDR3nt: TGTGCCAGCAGCAAAAGGGTCTTGGATGAGCAGTTCTTC; CDR3aa: CASSKRVLDEQFF
j_gene: TRBJ2-7; d_gene: TRBD1; v_gene: TRBV7-9; abundance: -; CDR3nt: TGTGCCAGCAGCTCCCGGACAGGGTTATATGTCTACGAGCAGTACTTC; CDR3aa: CASSSRTGLYVYEQYF
j_gene: TRBJ2-1; d_gene: -; v_gene: TRBV5-4; abundance: -; CDR3nt: TGTGCCAGCAGCTCAACAGGGATCCCCTACAATGAGCAGTTCTTC; CDR3aa: CASSSTGIPYNEQFF
j_gene: TRBJ2-1; d_gene: TRBD2; v_gene: TRBV9; abundance: -; CDR3nt: TGTGCCAGCAGCGTAGGGAGTAGCGGGAGCCTCACCTACAATGAGCAGTTCTTC; CDR3aa: CASSVGSSGSLTYNEQFF
j_gene: TRBJ2-1; d_gene: TRBD2; v_gene: TRBV19; abundance: -; CDR3nt: TGTGCCAGTAGTTCGTCCGAACTAGCGGGAGGGCCTTACAATGAGCAGTTCTTC; CDR3aa: CASSSSELAGGPYNEQFF
j_gene: TRBJ1-1; d_gene: -; v_gene: TRBV9; abundance: -; CDR3nt: TGTGCCAGCAGCGTAGATTCTGGGGGGGAAGCTTTCTTT; CDR3aa: CASSVDSGGEAFF
j_gene: TRBJ2-3; d_gene: -; v_gene: TRBV5-8; abundance: -; CDR3nt: TGTGCCAGCGGCGGCCTGAACGGGTTGTATTTT; CDR3aa: CASGGLNGLYF
j_gene: TRBJ1-5; d_gene: TRBD1; v_gene: TRBV7-9; abundance: -; CDR3nt: TGTGCCAGCAGCTACGACAGGGCCCCCAATCAGCCCCAGCATTTT; CDR3aa: CASSYDRAPNQPQHF
j_gene: TRBJ1-4; d_gene: TRBD1; v_gene: TRBV29-1; abundance: -; CDR3nt: TGCAGCGTTGAGCTAGGGACAGTCGACCCGGATGAAAAACTGTTTTTT; CDR3aa: CSVELGTVDPDEKLFF
j_gene: TRBJ2-3; d_gene: -; v_gene: TRBV5-4; abundance: once; CDR3nt: TGTGCCAGCAGCTTAGAGATGACAAAAGCAGGGACAGATACGCAGTATTTT; CDR3aa: CASSLEMTKAGTDTQYF
j_gene: TRBJ1-4; d_gene: TRBD1; v_gene: TRBV2; abundance: -; CDR3nt: TGTGCCAGCAGTTGGACAGGGAATAATGAAAAACTGTTTTTT; CDR3aa: CASSWTGNNEKLFF